Sequencing of this TCR beta chain was carried out in a study of T-cell memory formation after mild COVID-19. Study-wide context: Clusters of TCRs were largely donor specific. Overall study findings and caveats: Day 37-peaking second-wave clones had unconfirmed SARS-CoV-2 specificity.

In its sample, this clonotype was seen a few times. Its antigen is unknown. The CDR3 has 12 residues. Trimming took 8 bases from V and 0 from J, leaving 10 bases between them. Germline loops: CDR1 SQVTM, CDR2 ANQGSEA. After 5'RACE with constant-segment primers, TCR alpha and TCR beta cDNA libraries carrying sample barcodes and UMIs were obtained. TCRdb called the 5' RACE reads again in MiXCR, with one record for every CDR3 protein. The profile shows about 560,000 distinct CDR3 sequences, roughly 17% of them singletons. Sequenced sample: PBMCs or a T cell subset sorted from them (not recorded which). The chain recombines TRBV29-1 with TRBJ1-2; D gene ambiguous. This clonotype originated in an adult woman who had mild COVID-19 (a few samples of this study predate the infection). Cell type and time point are not known. CDR3 DNA sequence: TGCAGCACCCGCCTGGCTAACTATGGCTACACCTTC. This sequence encodes CSTRLANYGYTF.